Listed below are T cell receptor beta chains from one sample, sequenced in a study of CD8 T cell repertoires and HIV-1 epitope variants. Libraries were prepared by immunoSEQ multiplex PCR; TCRdb keeps only in-frame clonotypes and omits some of them. The sample consists of over 90,000 clones, around 75% of them appearing once. Sequenced material: uncultured baseline CD8+ T cells from peripheral blood mononuclear cells (PBMCs). The source is a male donor with HIV. CDR3s leave out the opening cysteine and the closing phenylalanine or tryptophan. Size tells how often a clone was seen (once, few, many) or the class of an expanded clone, and some rows leave it out.

- | TRBJ2-3 | TRBV6-4 | ASSEYGRGTDTQY
- | TRBJ1-5 | TRBV28 | ASSNWDRGDNQPQH
- | TRBJ2-3 | TRBV29-1 | SVSRIADTQY
- | TRBJ2-4 | TRBV7-2 | ASSLAPQRNIQY
- | TRBJ1-1 | TRBV28 | ASSSDRGRTEAF
- | TRBJ1-1 | TRBV6-4 | ASSRQGSTEAF
- | TRBJ2-7 | TRBV6-1 | ASSSDRESYEQY
- | TRBJ1-1 | TRBV7-8 | ASSLDRVTEAF
- | TRBJ1-1 | TRBV7-3 | ASSRQTGGGTEAF
few | TRBJ2-5 | TRBV7-7 | ASSQEPTGGRETQY
- | TRBJ2-3 | TRBV28 | ASSLSGPETDTQY
- | TRBJ1-4 | TRBV5-1 | ASSSSTGVKEKLF
few | TRBJ1-2 | TRBV28 | ASSLSGGDLYGYT
- | TRBJ1-2 | TRBV5-1 | ASSLLPTGGNGYT
few | TRBJ2-1 | TRBV4-2 | ASSQTLAGGAREQF
- | TRBJ2-1 | TRBV9 | ASSSGLAGDFSYNEQF
- | TRBJ1-4 | TRBV25-1 | ASSAPGGWREKLF
- | TRBJ1-4 | TRBV7-9 | ASSSGTNEKLF
- | TRBJ1-4 | TRBV9 | ASSAGGASTNEKLF
- | TRBJ2-7 | TRBV28 | SATGGQSYEQY
- | TRBJ1-2 | TRBV25-1 | ASSAPGRMYGYT
- | TRBJ1-1 | TRBV5-3 | ARSIRATGENTEAF
- | TRBJ1-5 | TRBV15 | ATSRDGQSNQPQH
- | TRBJ2-6 | TRBV5-1 | ASSLRQVAESGANVLT
- | TRBJ2-3 | TRBV27 | ASSLLSTDTQY
once | TRBJ1-4 | TRBV2 | ASTLDRAGPNEKLF
- | TRBJ2-3 | TRBV18 | ASSPPPGQSSTDTQY
once | TRBJ1-1 | TRBV5-1 | ASSSDRGPMNTEAF
once | TRBJ2-1 | TRBV7-2 | ASSLISVSLPNEQF
few | TRBJ1-1 | TRBV5-1 | ASSSSVEQGRTEAF
- | TRBJ2-3 | TRBV19 | ASSRRRLAGAPDTQY
- | TRBJ1-2 | TRBV28 | ASRETGAYGYT
few | TRBJ2-3 | TRBV5-1 | ASSLVGEADTQY
- | TRBJ2-1 | TRBV6-5 | ASSYSTQAGIRLF
- | TRBJ1-5 | TRBV28 | AAEAGNQPQH
once | TRBJ2-3 | TRBV28 | ASSPQLDKQY
- | TRBJ2-6 | TRBV9 | ASSAQRDSEDFPGANVLT
many | TRBJ2-4 | TRBV6-5 | ASSYER
- | TRBJ1-4 | TRBV9 | ASSAQAITGVRGMKLF
few | TRBJ2-3 | TRBV4-2 | ASSPLEGGTDTQY
- | TRBJ1-2 | TRBV27 | ASPTENGYT
few | TRBJ2-1 | TRBV29-1 | SVGDGHNEQF
- | TRBJ1-1 | TRBV11-3 | ASSVTANTEAF
- | TRBJ2-1 | TRBV7-2 | ASSLRGESYNEQF
- | TRBJ2-1 | TRBV5-1 | ASTPLAGVTNEQF
- | TRBJ2-7 | TRBV5-4 | ASSFGRGYEQY
- | TRBJ1-1 | TRBV6-6 | ASSWVGGMNTEAF
- | TRBJ2-3 | TRBV6-6 | ASRSFSDTQY
- | TRBJ2-3 | TRBV7-9 | ASSAGLAGARLATQY
few | TRBJ1-1 | TRBV29-1 | SVDGRLTPEGNTEAF
- | TRBJ1-1 | TRBV28 | ASSMTGRRNTEAF
- | TRBJ2-7 | TRBV7-7 | ASSLCRRQGWNEQY
few | TRBJ2-7 | TRBV14 | ASSQEGQGYEQY
- | TRBJ1-6 | TRBV5-4 | ASSGGGSSYNSPLH
few | TRBJ1-2 | TRBV28 | ASSLTADYGYT
- | TRBJ1-2 | TRBV27 | ASSPWGYGYT
- | TRBJ2-3 | TRBV28 | ASSFYGQGIRDTQY
- | TRBJ1-1 | TRBV2 | ASSERAGRLNTEAF
- | TRBJ2-7 | TRBV2 | ASSGRGTGASEQY